This T cell receptor (beta chain) comes out of a study of T cell repertoires in cytomegalovirus infection. Looking at the study overall: Both CMV infection and a matching HLA type were indicated by public TCR beta signatures. General observations from the study: Identification of carriers of CMV plus the relevant HLA was performed using cumulative public TCR beta family frequency. The ex vivo response was dominated by HLA-C-restricted CMV-specific TCR beta clonotypes.

TCRdb recomputed calls from the reads with MiXCR, one row per CDR3 protein. Here the sample spans 150,000 to 200,000 distinct CDR3 sequences, approximately 14% being singletons. The V and J ends lost 3 bases and 5 bases respectively, with 16 bases between them. CDR3 length: 15 amino acids. Germline V CDR1 and CDR2: LNHNV, YYDKDF (reference sequence). This clonotype turned up a few times. As yet, its antigen is unknown. V gene TRBV15 combines with J gene TRBJ1-2; D gene ambiguous. The source of this sequence is a human donor in good health (CMV status not recorded). Some clones in this sample may be carry-over from other donors' samples. The sequenced sample consisted of PBMCs. CDR3 in amino acids: CATSSGGASEYGYTF. CDR3 DNA sequence: TGTGCCACCAGCAGCGGCGGCGCGTCGGAGTATGGCTACACCTTC.